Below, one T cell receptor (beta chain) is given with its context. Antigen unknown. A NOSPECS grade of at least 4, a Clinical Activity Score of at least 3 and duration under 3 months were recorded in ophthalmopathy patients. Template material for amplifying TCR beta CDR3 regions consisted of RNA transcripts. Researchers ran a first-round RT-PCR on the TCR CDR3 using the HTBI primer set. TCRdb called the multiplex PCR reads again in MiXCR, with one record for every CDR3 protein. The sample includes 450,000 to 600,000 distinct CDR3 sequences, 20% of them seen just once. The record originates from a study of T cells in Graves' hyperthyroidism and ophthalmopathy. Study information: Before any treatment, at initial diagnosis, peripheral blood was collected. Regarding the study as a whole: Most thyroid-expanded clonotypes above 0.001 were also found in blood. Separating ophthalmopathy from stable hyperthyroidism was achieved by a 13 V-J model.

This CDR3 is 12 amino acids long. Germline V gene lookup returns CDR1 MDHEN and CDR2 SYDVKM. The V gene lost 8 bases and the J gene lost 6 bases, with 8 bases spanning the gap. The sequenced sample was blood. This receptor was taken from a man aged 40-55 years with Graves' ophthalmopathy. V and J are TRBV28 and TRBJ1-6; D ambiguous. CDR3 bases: TGTGCCAGCTACGTTGGTAATTCACCCCTCCACTTT. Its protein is CASYVGNSPLHF.